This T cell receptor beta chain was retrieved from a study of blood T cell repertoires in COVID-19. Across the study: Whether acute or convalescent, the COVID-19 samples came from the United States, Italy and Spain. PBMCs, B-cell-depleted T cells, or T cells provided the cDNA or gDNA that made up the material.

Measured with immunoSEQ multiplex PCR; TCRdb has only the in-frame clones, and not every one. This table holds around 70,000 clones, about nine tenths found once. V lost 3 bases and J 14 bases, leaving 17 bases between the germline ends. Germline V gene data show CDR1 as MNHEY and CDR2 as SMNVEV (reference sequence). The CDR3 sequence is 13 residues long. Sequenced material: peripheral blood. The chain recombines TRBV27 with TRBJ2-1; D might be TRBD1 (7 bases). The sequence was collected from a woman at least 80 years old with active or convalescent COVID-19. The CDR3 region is CASSFSHQGGKFF. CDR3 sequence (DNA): TGTGCCAGCAGTTTCTCGCATCAGGGGGGAAAGTTCTTC.